This T cell receptor (beta chain) emerged from a study of technical replicates of blood from several donors. The data were produced by immunoSEQ multiplex PCR, yet TCRdb's version contains in-frame clones alone and is incomplete. The sample has tens of thousands of clones; approximately 94% are singletons. CDR3 length: 14 amino acids. Germline lookup yields CDR1 LGHNT and CDR2 FRNRAP. The germline V and J ends were trimmed by 3 bases and 4 bases, with 12 bases remaining between them. This clone turned up a few times. Sequencing was carried out using T cells isolated from PBMCs. The TCR originated in a human donor in good health. The V gene is TRBV12-5, the J gene TRBJ2-5; the D gene is possibly TRBD1 (5 bases). As DNA, the CDR3 is TGTGCTAGTGGTTTCCCTGGGGCACGAGAGACCCAGTACTTC. It is translated as CASGFPGARETQYF. The entire variable domain, with the rest obtained from reference TRBV12-5 and TRBJ2-5, is as follows: DARVTQTPRHKVTEMGQEVTMRCQPILGHNTVFWYRQTMMQGLELLAYFRNRAPLDDSGMPKDRFSAEMPDATLATLKIQPSEPRDSAVYFCASGFPGARETQYFGPGTRLLVL.